This TCR beta chain was documented in a study of blood T cells in healthy people across ages. Across the study: With template switching, about one barcoded beta molecule was captured per two T cells.

Study observations and caveats: It was held that the diversity estimates obtained from one million T cells were underestimates.

This clonotype has at least ten counts. Its antigen is unidentified. CDR1 and CDR2 (germline): SGHKS, YYEKEE (reference sequence). There are 15 residues in the CDR3. V was clipped by 3 bases and J by 7 bases; unmatched bases: 10. Sample-barcoded 5' priming and a J-beta primer mix drove a second PCR of 7 to 11 cycles. TCRdb reprocessed the 5' RACE reads with MiXCR, giving one entry per CDR3 protein. The data hold about 670,000 distinct CDR3 sequences, with around 43% observed a single time. Sequencing was performed on blood. The clonotype originates from a man older than 75 in good health. The chain couples TRBV5-5 to TRBJ2-4; TRBD2 matches at 7 bases. CDR3: CASSSLAAGTNIQYF. In DNA, the CDR3 is TGTGCCAGCAGCTCGTTGGCAGCGGGGACGAACATTCAGTACTTC.